The 4 T cell receptor beta chains presented below share a single source sample, sequenced in a study of blood T cell repertoires in COVID-19. Assay: immunoSEQ multiplex PCR; the TCRdb copy retains only in-frame clones and omits some. The sample includes over 250,000 clones, around 87% of them seen just once. Sequencing was carried out using PBMCs or T cells enriched from blood (not recorded which). These receptors all come from a woman aged 25 to 39 who had recovered from COVID-19.

The chain employs TRBV3-1 (or the pseudogene TRBV3-2) and TRBJ1-6; no firm D call. Looked up from germline, CDR1 is LGHDT and CDR2 is YNNKEL (reference sequence). The CDR3 length is 14 residues. The V and J ends lost 3 bases and 6 bases respectively, with 9 bases between them. The CDR3 here is CASSHTTGNSPLHF. The DNA for the CDR3 is TGTGCCAGCAGCCATACCACTGGTAATTCACCCCTCCACTTT.

DNA of the CDR3: TGTGCCAGCAGCTCAAGCGGGGGGCGATACAATGAGCAGTTCTTC. Protein product: CASSSSGGRYNEQFF. The V and J genes are TRBV7-3 and TRBJ2-1; the match to TRBD2 covers 9 bases. V was clipped by 4 bases and J by 4 bases; unmatched bases: 5. Germline V CDR1 and CDR2: SGHTA, FQGTGA. The CDR3 runs 15 residues.

The rearrangement uses TRBV21-1 and TRBJ2-7; the D call of TRBD2 is as the table states it, not checked on the DNA. TRBV21-1 represents a pseudogene. The CDR3 loop spans 16 amino acids. The CDR3 DNA sequence: TGTGCCAGCAGCCATGGAGGAGCGGGGGGGCCGTGGGAGCAGTACTTC. This gives the protein CASSHGGAGGPWEQYF.

V and J are TRBV28 and TRBJ2-4; D is unclear. V lost 2 bases, J lost 0 bases, and 11 bases lay in between. The germline gives CDR1 MDHEN, CDR2 SYDVKM. The CDR3 covers 16 residues. The DNA for the CDR3 is TGTGCCAGCAGTTTAAAGCCTTTCCTAGCCAAAAACATTCAGTACTTC. Its protein product is CASSLKPFLAKNIQYF.